This TCR beta chain was recovered during a study of Tregs in tolerant kidney transplant recipients. Using immunoSEQ multiplex PCR, the repertoire was profiled, and TCRdb retains in-frame clones only, with some absent. The table records 100,000 to 150,000 clones, about 90% of them present only once. Trimming removed 0 bases at V and 0 bases at J, with 6 bases between. The CDR3 is 14 amino acids. The germline V gene has CDR1 SGHRS and CDR2 YFSETQ. The J gene is TRBJ1-1, the V gene TRBV5-1; the D is unclear. This TCR was sampled from a human donor in good health. The sample taken for sequencing was CD4+ T cells from blood. The CDR3: CASSLDGLNTEAFF. CDR3 DNA: TGCGCCAGCAGCTTGGACGGCCTGAACACTGAAGCTTTCTTT.